The 4 T cell receptor beta chains in this list originate from one sample, sequenced in a study of cytomegalovirus exposure and HLA in healthy donors. Researchers ran the PCR with 60 Vbeta and 13 Jbeta primers. The assay was immunoSEQ multiplex PCR, and TCRdb's table has in-frame clones only and misses some. The sample shows around 100,000 clones, 74% of them seen only once. The sample comprised PBMCs. These receptors were taken from a man in his fifties in good health and CMV-seropositive.

V gene TRBV10-3 combines with J gene TRBJ1-2; TRBD1 is a possible D gene (5 bases). CDR3 length equals 13 residues. Looked up from germline, CDR1 is ENHRY and CDR2 is SYGVKD. The V end was cut by 6 bases, the J end by 7 bases, with 15 bases between. CDR3 amino acids: CAISPGRVAGYTF. The CDR3 DNA reads TGTGCCATCAGCCCAGGGAGGGTTGCTGGCTACACCTTC.

The genes are TRBV11-2 and TRBJ2-2; a weak D match, TRBD2 (5 bases). Trimming took off 1 base at V and 1 base at J, with 7 bases between the two ends. CDR1 is SGHAT and CDR2 is FQNNGV in the germline V gene. There are 15 residues in the CDR3. Written as DNA, the CDR3 is TGTGCCAGCAGCTTAGTGGCGGGGAACACCGGGGAGCTGTTTTTT. Protein product: CASSLVAGNTGELFF.

The chain carries TRBV5-1 and TRBJ2-6, with TRBD1 matching 7 bases. CDR1 SGHRS and CDR2 YFSETQ come from the germline V gene. Trimming removed 3 bases from V and 0 bases from J; junction bases left unmatched: 3. This CDR3 is 16 amino acids long. The CDR3 sequence is CASSSTGNSGANVLTF. CDR3 bases: TGCGCCAGCAGCTCGACAGGGAACTCTGGGGCCAACGTCCTGACTTTC.

This clone was recorded a few times. The gene calls are TRBV10-3 and TRBJ2-7; D possibly corresponds to TRBD2 (5 bases). CDR1 ENHRY and CDR2 SYGVKD come from the germline V gene. Trimming took off 8 bases at V and 0 bases at J, with 14 bases between the two ends. The CDR3 runs 14 residues. The CDR3 coding sequence is TGTGCCATCCGCCGGGGTCCAGACTCCTACGAGCAGTACTTC. This codes for CAIRRGPDSYEQYF.